This record looks at one TCR beta chain sequence and its context. What it binds is not known. Unique molecular identifiers featured in how the TCRbeta library was prepared. TCRdb ran MiXCR on the PCR reads and lists one entry per CDR3 protein. The table records about 510,000 distinct CDR3 sequences, 9.5% to 12% of them present only once. This CDR3 has 11 residues. Germline V gives CDR1 DFQATT, CDR2 SNEGSKA (reference sequence). V lost 0 bases, J lost 10 bases, and 7 bases lay in between. This sample is part of a study of T-cell reconstitution after alpha-beta-depleted transplantation in children. Broader study findings: Approximately two months post-transplant, alpha-beta T cells reportedly originated from several hundred expanded graft clones. Diversity and T-cell counts at one year after transplant derived mostly from new T cells.

The input for sequencing was PBMCs, mostly from graft donor cells, taken 180 days after TCRalphabeta/CD19-depleted stem cell transplant. The receptor comes from a female patient aged 2-15 years who had a stem cell transplant for aplastic anemia, so the T cells may come from the graft donor. V and J are TRBV20-1 and TRBJ2-1, with D unresolved. Here the CDR3 reads CSARDLTEQFF. CDR3 nucleotide sequence: TGCAGTGCTAGAGATTTAACGGAGCAGTTCTTC.